This T cell receptor beta chain originates from a study of blood T cell repertoires in COVID-19. Study background: Some COVID-19 samples were acute and others convalescent; all came from the United States, Italy and Spain.

The authors' processing: Estimates of nucleated cell counts were drawn from the amplification of reference gene primers. The repertoire was sequenced with immunoSEQ multiplex PCR; TCRdb's copy has only in-frame clones and lacks some. That table is the source of V, J and clone size, and D and trimming were worked out from the DNA. The top ten hold 8.3% of the sample, which has some 490,000 clones, about 85% seen once. Grouping used clinical history reported by participants in a survey and questionnaire. Two consecutive negative NP/OP PCR tests, clearance, or resolved symptoms defined Cohort 3 recovery. The CDR3 runs 16 residues. V was clipped by 1 base and J by 0 bases; unmatched bases: 4. Per the germline V gene, CDR1 is SGHAT and CDR2 is FQNNGV.

This TCR was recovered from a woman aged 55-70 years who had recovered from COVID-19. Sequencing was performed on PBMCs or T cells enriched from blood (not recorded which). This chain uses TRBV11-2 with TRBJ1-1; 8 nucleotides align to TRBD1. The CDR3 region is CASSLAGGGMNTEAFF. For the CDR3, the DNA is TGTGCCAGCAGCTTAGCAGGGGGCGGAATGAACACTGAAGCTTTCTTT.